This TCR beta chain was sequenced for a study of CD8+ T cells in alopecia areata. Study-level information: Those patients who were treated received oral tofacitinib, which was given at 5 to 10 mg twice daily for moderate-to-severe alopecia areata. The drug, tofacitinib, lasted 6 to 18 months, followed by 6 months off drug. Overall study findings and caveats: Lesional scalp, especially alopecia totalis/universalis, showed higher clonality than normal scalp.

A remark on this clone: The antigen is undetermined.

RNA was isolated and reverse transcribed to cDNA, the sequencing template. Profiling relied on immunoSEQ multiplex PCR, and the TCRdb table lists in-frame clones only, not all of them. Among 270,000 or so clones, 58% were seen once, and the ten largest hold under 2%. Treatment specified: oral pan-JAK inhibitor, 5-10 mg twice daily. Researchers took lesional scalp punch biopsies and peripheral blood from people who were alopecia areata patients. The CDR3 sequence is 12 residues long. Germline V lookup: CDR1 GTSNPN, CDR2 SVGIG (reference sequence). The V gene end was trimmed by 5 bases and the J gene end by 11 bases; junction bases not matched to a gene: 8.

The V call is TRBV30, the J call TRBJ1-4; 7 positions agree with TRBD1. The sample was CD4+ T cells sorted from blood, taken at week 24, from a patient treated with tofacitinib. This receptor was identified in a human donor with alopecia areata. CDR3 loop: CAWRHRGPKLFF. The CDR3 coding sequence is TGTGCCTGGCGTCACAGGGGCCCCAAACTGTTTTTT.